This entry lists 27 T cell receptor beta chains sequenced from one sample in a study of T cells in women clearing cervical HPV infection. Assay used: immunoSEQ multiplex PCR; TCRdb lists only in-frame clones, some missing. This repertoire includes approximately 41,000 clones. Sequencing used blood buffy coat. These receptors all stem from a woman between 18 and 70 years old with a cervical HPV16 infection that either progressed to CIN3+ or cleared (not recorded which).

For this clone: Read sequence stops 3 residues before the CDR3 end, and the germline J gene provides the missing end. This chain joins TRBV5-1 and TRBJ1-1; 9 nucleotides agree with TRBD1. Per the germline V gene, CDR1 is SGHRS and CDR2 is YFSETQ. J lost 7 bases, V lost 0 bases, and 10 bases had no gene match. The CDR3 totals 16 residues. The DNA read from the CDR3 is TGCGCCAGCAGCTTGGCCGAAACACAGGGGGCGAGTGAA. Its protein is CASSLAETQGASE. In full, the CDR3 reads CASSLAETQGASEAFF.

About this clone itself: The observed sequence ends 3 residues before the CDR3 terminus, with the missing tail filled in from the germline J gene. The V and J genes are TRBV20-1 and TRBJ1-6; D unclear. This CDR3 comprises 18 residues. Trimming cost V 6 bases and J 0 bases, with 21 bases left between them. Germline CDR1 reads DFQATT; CDR2 reads SNEGSKA (reference sequence). Incomplete CDR3 DNA: TGCAGTGCCGGTTTTAAGTCTCCATTTAGCTCCTATAATTCACCC. This codes for CSAGFKSPFSSYNSP. The complete CDR3 reads CSAGFKSPFSSYNSPLHF.

As regards this clone: From the germline J gene comes the end of the CDR3, since the read stops 3 residues before it. The V gene is TRBV29-1, the J gene TRBJ1-5, with TRBD1 as a possible D gene (5 bases). CDR1 SQVTM and CDR2 ANQGSEA come from the germline V gene. This CDR3 is built from 18 residues. The ends were cut back, 1 base at V and 4 bases at J, with 23 bases in the middle. The CDR3 loop reads CSVEGTVVKQVWNQPQHF. CDR3 bases read: TGCAGCGTTGAAGGAACTGTAGTAAAACAGGTCTGGAATCAGCCC. The full variable domain, with the rest looked up from reference TRBV29-1 and TRBJ1-5, is SAVISQKPSRDICQRGTSLTIQCQVDSQVTMMFWYRQQPGQSLTLIATANQGSEATYESGFVIDKFPISRPNLTFSTLTVSNMSPEDSSIYLCSVEGTVVKQVWNQPQHFGDGTRLSIL.

Worth noting for this clone: Sequencing ends 3 residues short of the CDR3 end; the germline J gene provides the rest. The chain recombines TRBV10-1 with TRBJ1-1, with D possibly being TRBD1 (5 bases). Germline V gene sequence: CDR1 WNHNN, CDR2 SYGVQD (reference sequence). Trimming took 3 bases from V and 7 from J, leaving 12 bases between them. The CDR3 runs 13 residues. The CDR3 DNA, read in part, is TGCGCCAGCAGTGAACAGGTCGGGGGTGAA. Its translation: CASSEQVGGE. The complete CDR3 reads CASSEQVGGEAFF.

Of note for this clone: The read ends 3 residues early relative to the CDR3; the germline J gene fills the gap. The J gene is TRBJ1-1, the V gene TRBV2; TRBD1 agrees at 7 bases. The V segment lost 1 base and the J segment 7 bases; nucleotides outside the gene matches: 6. The CDR3 is 14 residues long. CDR1 is SNHLY, CDR2 FYNNEI, per germline. CDR3 sequence: CASSEDRGFGEAFF. CDR3 bases read: TGTGCCAGCAGTGAAGACAGGGGTTTTGGTGAA.

Note on this clone: The CDR3 end falls 3 residues outside the read, so it is completed with the germline J gene. This chain links TRBV6-2 or TRBV6-3 with TRBJ1-4; TRBD1 might be the D (6 bases). Germline V gene lookup returns CDR1 MNHEY and CDR2 SVGEGT. The CDR3 length is 16 residues. Trimming left V 5 bases short and J 4 bases short, with 17 bases between. The CDR3 bases that were read are TGTGCCAGCAGTAGATCCGAACAGGGTAATAATGAAAAA. Translated: CASSRSEQGNNEK. The whole CDR3 region reads CASSRSEQGNNEKLFF.

Notes on this clone: The read ends 3 residues shy of where the CDR3 ends; the end is completed using the germline J gene. V and J are TRBV7-6 and TRBJ1-2; 8 bases are shared with TRBD1. The CDR3 has 17 amino acids. V gave up 1 base and J gave up 7 bases; unmatched junction bases: 14. Germline V lookup: CDR1 SGHVS, CDR2 FNYEAQ. Incomplete CDR3 DNA: TGTGCCAGCAGCTTAGTGGCAGGGGGCGACCTAGGTGTTGGC. It is translated as CASSLVAGGDLGVG. Given in full, the CDR3 is CASSLVAGGDLGVGYTF.

Turning to this clone: The read is 3 residues too short to cover the CDR3 end, so that end is filled in from the germline J gene. The chain recombines TRBV7-2 with TRBJ1-1; the match to TRBD1 covers 10 bases. This CDR3 region has 15 residues. Trimming removed 1 base from V and 5 bases from J; junction bases left unmatched: 4. CDR1 and CDR2 from the germline V gene are SGHTA and FQGNSA. CDR3 sequence reads: CASSLVRTGGTEAFF. The sequenced part of the CDR3 DNA is TGTGCCAGCAGCTTAGTCCGGACAGGGGGGACTGAA.

As for this clone: The CDR3 end is not reached by the read, which stops 3 residues before it; the germline J gene fills it in. The rearrangement joins TRBV27 to TRBJ2-7; 7 nucleotides align to TRBD1. Losses at the gene ends were 5 bases for V and 5 bases for J; bases not matched to a gene: 9. This CDR3 is built from 14 residues. The V gene's germline CDR1 is MNHEY and CDR2 SMNVEV (reference sequence). CDR3 protein: CASSRRTGFHEQYF. The CDR3 bases that were read are TGTGCCAGCAGTCGTCGGACAGGCTTCCACGAG.

A note on this clone: The read falls 3 residues short of the CDR3 end, and the missing part is taken from the germline J gene. This chain joins TRBV7-6 and TRBJ1-4, with 10 positions matching TRBD1. The CDR3 is 14 amino acids. With 6 bases clipped from V and 8 bases from J, the junction kept 6 bases outside the gene matches. The germline V gene encodes CDR1 SGHVS and CDR2 FNYEAQ. The sequenced part of the CDR3 DNA is TGTGCCAGCAGGTCCGGGACAGGGGAAGAAAAA. Amino acids: CASRSGTGEEK. The CDR3 in its entirety is CASRSGTGEEKLFF.

Worth noting for this clone: The CDR3 end lies 3 residues beyond the end of the read and is filled in from the germline J gene. V usage is TRBV20-1 and J usage is TRBJ2-4; TRBD2 matches at 9 bases. Trimming at V came to 2 bases and at J to 2 bases, leaving 10 bases not matched to a gene. This CDR3 spans 17 amino acids. CDR1 and CDR2 (germline): DFQATT, SNEGSKA (reference sequence). The part of the CDR3 DNA that was read is TGCAGTGCTAGACCCGCGGGGGGGCCGGGGACCAAAAACATT. Encoded protein: CSARPAGGPGTKNI. The full CDR3 sequence reads CSARPAGGPGTKNIQYF.

As to this clone: Read sequence stops 3 residues before the CDR3 end, and the germline J gene provides the missing end. The chain is built from TRBV20-1 and TRBJ2-1; D perhaps matches TRBD1 (6 bases). Germline V gene lookup returns CDR1 DFQATT and CDR2 SNEGSKA (reference sequence). V was trimmed by 6 bases and J by 7 bases, leaving 22 bases between them. CDR3 length: 15 residues. The chain's CDR3 is CSAPPPNRVGNEQFF. The sequenced part of the CDR3 DNA is TGCAGTGCCCCTCCCCCAAACAGGGTGGGTAATGAG.

Worth noting for this clone: The read stops 3 residues short of the end of the CDR3; the missing end is completed from the germline J gene. The chain has TRBV7-6 and TRBJ2-7; the match to TRBD2 covers 13 bases. V trimming: 4 bases; J trimming: 1 base; junction bases outside the gene matches: 1. Per germline, CDR1 SGHVS and CDR2 FNYEAQ. This CDR3 is built from 15 residues. The CDR3 DNA, read in part, is TGTGCCAGCAGCTCGGGACTAGCGGGGTCCTACGAG. Its protein product is CASSSGLAGSYE. The full CDR3 protein reads CASSSGLAGSYEQYF.

Remarks on this clone: The CDR3 goes on 3 residues after the read ends, and that part is filled in from the germline J gene. This chain connects TRBV7-6 to TRBJ1-6; D is possibly TRBD1 (5 bases). V lost 4 bases, J lost 9 bases, and 13 bases lay in between. CDR3 length: 14 residues. The V gene's germline CDR1 is SGHVS and CDR2 FNYEAQ. Here the CDR3 reads CASSWGEKSSPLHF. CDR3 DNA, as far as it was read: TGTGCCAGCAGCTGGGGCGAGAAGAGTTCACCC.

A word on this clone: The CDR3 end falls 3 residues outside the read, so it is completed with the germline J gene. The V gene is TRBV19, the J gene TRBJ2-1, with 12 bases lining up with TRBD2. Germline V lookup: CDR1 LNHDA, CDR2 SQIVND (reference sequence). Germline trimming cut 6 bases from V and 5 bases from J; bases unmatched to any gene: 14. The length of the CDR3 is 18 residues. The CDR3 loop is CASSPWASGGGLNNEQFF. The covered CDR3 bases are TGTGCCAGTAGCCCCTGGGCTAGCGGGGGGGGTCTGAACAATGAG. Filled out from reference TRBV19 and TRBJ2-1, the complete variable domain reads DGGITQSPKYLFRKEGQNVTLSCEQNLNHDAMYWYRQDPGQGLRLIYYSQIVNDFQKGDIAEGYSVSREKKESFPLTVTSAQKNPTAFYLCASSPWASGGGLNNEQFFGPGTRLTVL.

Note on this clone: Read coverage stops 3 residues before the CDR3 terminus; the germline J gene supplies the remainder. J is TRBJ2-1 and V is TRBV2, with D maybe TRBD1 (6 bases). The CDR3 is 15 amino acids. V dropped 1 base and J dropped 3 bases, with 10 bases sitting between them. Looked up from germline, CDR1 is SNHLY and CDR2 is FYNNEI. CDR3 region: CASSEGGPVYNEQFF. The sequenced CDR3 bases are TGTGCCAGCAGTGAAGGGGGGCCCGTCTACAATGAG.

Turning to this clone: The read ends 3 residues early relative to the CDR3; the germline J gene fills the gap. The genes are TRBV10-1 and TRBJ2-1; D unresolved. The V and J ends lost 2 bases and 8 bases respectively, with 10 bases between them. CDR3 length: 13 residues. Germline CDR1 and CDR2: WNHNN and SYGVQD (reference sequence). The part of the CDR3 DNA that was read is TGCGCCAGCAGTGAGGTCGCAACGGATGAG. Its translation: CASSEVATDE. From start to end, the CDR3 is CASSEVATDEQFF.

Comments on this clone: The sequence runs out 3 residues before the end of the CDR3; the remainder is reconstructed from the germline J gene. V and J are TRBV6-1 and TRBJ2-3, with D maybe TRBD2 (5 bases). The CDR3 consists of 12 residues. The germline CDR1 and CDR2 sequences are MNHNS and SASEGT. Partial CDR3 DNA: TGTGCCAGCAGTGAAGCTAGAGGGACG. It yields the protein CASSEARGT. The full CDR3 is CASSEARGTQYF.

For this clone: The read falls 3 residues short of the CDR3 end, and the missing part is taken from the germline J gene. This sequence joins TRBV4-1 and TRBJ2-7, with 14 bases fitting TRBD2. V lost 1 base, J lost 4 bases, and 0 bases stayed unmatched. Germline V gene data show CDR1 as MGHRA and CDR2 as YSYEKL. This CDR3 comprises 15 residues. The sequenced part of the CDR3 DNA is TGCGCCAGCAGCCAAGGACTAGCGGGGGGGTACGAG. Translating gives CASSQGLAGGYE. Given in full, the CDR3 is CASSQGLAGGYEQYF.

The CDR3 DNA, read in part, is TGCGCCAGCAGCCAAGGGACTAGCGGGGGATACGAG. It specifies CASSQGTSGGYE. The complete CDR3 sequence is CASSQGTSGGYEQYF. The V call is TRBV4-1, the J call TRBJ2-7; 13 nucleotides agree with TRBD2. The CDR3 end is not reached by the read, which stops 3 residues before it; the germline J gene fills it in. CDR3 size: 15 residues. V dropped 1 base and J dropped 4; count of bases not matched to a gene: 1. CDR1 and CDR2 from the germline V gene are MGHRA and YSYEKL.

Notes on this clone: From the germline J gene comes the end of the CDR3, since the read stops 3 residues before it. The genes are TRBV12-3 or TRBV12-4 and TRBJ2-1; the D gene is possibly TRBD2 (5 bases). The CDR3 covers 13 residues. V was clipped by 9 bases and J by 3 bases, with 12 bases between them. The sequenced CDR3 bases are TGTGCCAGTAGAGAAGCGGACTACAATGAG. Protein product: CASREADYNE. The full CDR3 sequence reads CASREADYNEQFF.

Details on this clone: Read data end 3 residues before the CDR3 end; the end is taken from the germline J gene. J is TRBJ1-2 and V is TRBV28; perhaps TRBD1 as D (5 bases). There are 15 residues in the CDR3. Per germline, CDR1 MDHEN and CDR2 SYDVKM. Trimming stripped 6 bases from V and 4 bases from J, with 18 bases between. The CDR3 bases that were read are TGTGCCAGCAGATTGGGGCAGCATCCCAGCTATGGC. Its translation is CASRLGQHPSYG. The whole CDR3 is CASRLGQHPSYGYTF.

Worth noting for this clone: The sequenced fragment ends 3 residues before the CDR3 boundary, so the rest is inferred from the germline J gene. This chain links TRBV29-1 with TRBJ2-6; D gene uncertain. This CDR3 contains 17 residues. V was shortened by 6 bases and J by 1 base, with 19 bases between the two germline ends. Germline assignment: CDR1 SQVTM and CDR2 ANQGSEA. The part of the CDR3 DNA that was read is TGCAGCGTCCTACTATTTTTCGGCCATTCTGGGGCCAACGTC. Amino acids: CSVLLFFGHSGANV. The full CDR3 reads CSVLLFFGHSGANVLTF.

Details on this clone: Coverage ceases 3 residues before the CDR3 finishes, and the germline J gene fills in the end. V and J are TRBV10-3 and TRBJ1-1, with TRBD1 identical over 8 bases. Germline CDR1 reads ENHRY; CDR2 reads SYGVKD. The CDR3 extends over 14 amino acids. The V and J ends lost 3 bases and 3 bases, in that order; junction bases with no gene match: 3. CDR3 sequence: CAISDQGAHTEAFF. The DNA read from the CDR3 is TGTGCCATCAGTGACCAGGGGGCGCACACTGAA.

A word on this clone: The sequenced fragment ends 3 residues before the CDR3 boundary, so the rest is inferred from the germline J gene. The chain combines TRBV28 with TRBJ1-3; TRBD1 matches at 7 bases. V lost 9 bases, J lost 0 bases, and 2 bases stayed unmatched. The CDR3 extends over 13 amino acids. From germline, CDR1 is MDHEN and CDR2 SYDVKM. The part of the CDR3 DNA that was read is TGTGCCAGTCGGGACAGCTCTGGAAACACC. Translation gives CASRDSSGNT. The full CDR3 is CASRDSSGNTIYF.

Concerning this clone itself: Sequencing ends 3 residues short of the CDR3 end; the germline J gene provides the rest. The rearrangement uses TRBV20-1 and TRBJ1-5; the D gene is possibly TRBD1 (5 bases). V lost 3 bases, J lost 4 bases, and 16 bases lay in between. This CDR3 has 15 amino acids. The germline V gene encodes CDR1 DFQATT and CDR2 SNEGSKA (reference sequence). The CDR3 sequence: CSASIRRRVNQPQHF. The part of the CDR3 DNA that was read is TGCAGTGCTAGTATCAGACGCAGGGTAAATCAGCCC.

Note on this clone: The read gets to within 3 residues of the CDR3 end, and the germline J gene fills in the rest. The V call is TRBV29-1, the J call TRBJ1-2; D is unresolved. CDR1 is SQVTM, CDR2 ANQGSEA, per germline. CDR3 length: 12 residues. The CDR3 sequence: CSVVRISDGYTF. Incomplete CDR3 DNA: TGCAGCGTTGTCAGGATTTCCGACGGC.